Sequencing of this TCR beta chain was carried out in a study of human T cells and chemical hapten exposure. Study background: Yields of TCR per sample differed, chiefly owing to small differences in pooled library volume.

Individual cDNA molecules each carried unique molecular identifiers attached by the library. Original processing notes: From approximately 21,000 to 630,000 TCRs were found per sample, with a median of about 96,000. TCRdb independently ran MiXCR on the RACE reads; one entry per CDR3 protein. The V and J calls, along with clone size, are taken from TCRdb and not from the paper's own processing. The data show 44,000 or so distinct CDR3 sequences, around 4% seen once. Trimming removed 7 bases from V and 5 bases from J, with 17 bases in between. CDR3 size: 14 residues. Germline loops: CDR1 ENHRY, CDR2 SYGVKD. Time point meaning: healthy volunteer bleed at 6 weeks. Blood, whole and unfractionated, served as the source for total RNA extraction. Comment on this clonotype: Antigen unknown.

Study outcomes and limitations: DPC sensitization produced no change in TCRs with frequency above 1 in 1000.

The clonotype originates from a human donor in good health. Some clones in this sample may be carry-over from other donors' samples. The chain joins TRBV10-3 to TRBJ1-1; TRBD1 is a possible D gene (6 bases). Material for sequencing was whole blood. The CDR3 nucleotides are TGTGCCATCAACGCTGGGGGGGCAGGTACTGAAGCTTTCTTT. It codes for CAINAGGAGTEAFF.